This T cell receptor beta chain was observed in a study of human T cells and chemical hapten exposure. This clonotype was counted only a few times. TCRdb itself ran the RACE reads through MiXCR, one entry per CDR3 protein. The data contain about 74,000 distinct CDR3 sequences, 32% of them seen just once; the ten biggest clones take up 8.9%. Described time point: patch test 1, 2 weeks after DPC sensitization. The treatment here: therapeutic diphenylcyclopropenone sensitization with weekly scalp DPC. Non-pregnant alopecia patients aged 18 to 70, suitable for DPC therapy. V was cut by 3 bases and J by 5 bases, with 8 bases left in between. CDR1 and CDR2 from the germline V gene are MDHEN and SYDVKM. The CDR3 loop spans 13 amino acids.

The starting material was whole blood, obtained in connection with sensitization to the hapten diphenylcyclopropenone (DPC). This clonotype was obtained from a man in his forties with alopecia areata. Some clones in this sample may be carry-over from other donors' samples. The V and J genes are TRBV28 and TRBJ1-5, with TRBD1 as a possible D gene (5 bases). The CDR3 spells CASSLGGDQPQHF. The DNA for the CDR3 is TGTGCCAGCAGTTTGGGGGGAGATCAGCCCCAGCATTTT.